The TCR beta chain under discussion was sequenced for a study of cytomegalovirus exposure and HLA in healthy donors. Each of the donors was a healthy bone marrow donor. This clone was found a few times. 13 Jbeta primers and 60 Vbeta primers were used for the PCR. Clones were read by immunoSEQ multiplex PCR, and TCRdb kept only the in-frame ones, dropping some. In the table there are 100,000 to 150,000 clones, over 60% of which are singletons. Sequencing input: PBMCs. The clonotype was recovered from a man aged 50 to 59 in good health and CMV-seronegative.

The CDR3 coding sequence is TGTGCCAGCAGCCCTAAAGGAGGGGAGTCCCAGTACTTC. It yields the protein CASSPKGGESQYF. V and J are TRBV7-9 and TRBJ2-5, with D possibly being TRBD2 (6 bases). Trimming shortened V by 5 bases and J by 9 bases, and 16 bases separated the two germline ends. This CDR3 contains 13 residues. Germline V gene lookup returns CDR1 SEHNR and CDR2 FQNEAQ (reference sequence). The full variable domain, completed using reference TRBV7-9 and TRBJ2-5, is DTGVSQNPRHKITKRGQNVTFRCDPISEHNRLYWYRQTLGQGPEFLTYFQNEAQLEKSRLLSDRFSAERPKGSFSTLEIQRTEQGDSAMYLCASSPKGGESQYFGPGTRLLVL.